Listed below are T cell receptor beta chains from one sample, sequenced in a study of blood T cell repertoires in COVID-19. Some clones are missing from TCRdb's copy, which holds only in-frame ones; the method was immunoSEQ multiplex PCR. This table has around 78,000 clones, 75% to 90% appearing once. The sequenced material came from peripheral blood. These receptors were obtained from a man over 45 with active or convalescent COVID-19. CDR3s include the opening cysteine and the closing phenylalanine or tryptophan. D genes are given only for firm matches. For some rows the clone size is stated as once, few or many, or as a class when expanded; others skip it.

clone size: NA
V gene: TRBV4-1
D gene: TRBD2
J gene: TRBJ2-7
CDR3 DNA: TGCGCCAGCAGCCAAGATACTAGCGGTTCCTACGAGCAGTACTTC
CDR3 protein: CASSQDTSGSYEQYF

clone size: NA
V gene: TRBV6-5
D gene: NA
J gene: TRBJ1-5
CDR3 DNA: TGTGCCAGCACCCGACAGGTGACTAGCAATCAGCCCCAGCATTTT
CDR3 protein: CASTRQVTSNQPQHF

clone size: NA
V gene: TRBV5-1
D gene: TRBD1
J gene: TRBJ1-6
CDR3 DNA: TGCGCCAGCACCGTAGGGGGACAGGGATCAAATTCACCCCTCCACTTT
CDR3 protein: CASTVGGQGSNSPLHF

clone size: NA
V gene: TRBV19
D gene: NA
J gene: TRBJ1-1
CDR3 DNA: TGTGCCAGTAGTATTCGACAGAACCCTGGGAACACTGAAGCTTTCTTT
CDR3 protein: CASSIRQNPGNTEAFF

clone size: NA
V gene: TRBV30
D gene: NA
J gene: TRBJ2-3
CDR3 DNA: TGTGCCTGGAGTGACTATGATACGCAGTATTTT
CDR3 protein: CAWSDYDTQYF

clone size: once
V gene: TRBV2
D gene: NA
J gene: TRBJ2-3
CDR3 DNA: TGTGCCAGCAGGCGACTAGGCACAGATACGCAGTATTTT
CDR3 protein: CASRRLGTDTQYF

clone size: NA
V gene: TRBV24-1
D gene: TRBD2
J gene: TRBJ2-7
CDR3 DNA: TGTGCCACCAGTGATTCGCTAGCGGGGGGCTCCGAGCAGTACTTC
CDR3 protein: CATSDSLAGGSEQYF

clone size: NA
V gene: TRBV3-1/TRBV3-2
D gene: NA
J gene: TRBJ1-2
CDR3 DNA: TGTGCCAGCAGCCAAGACTCGAGCTCCTATGGCTACACCTTC
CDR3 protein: CASSQDSSSYGYTF

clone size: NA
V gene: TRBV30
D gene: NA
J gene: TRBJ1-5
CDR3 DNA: TGTGCCTGGAGTGCGGGGTTCATTCAGCCCCAGCATTTT
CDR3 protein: CAWSAGFIQPQHF

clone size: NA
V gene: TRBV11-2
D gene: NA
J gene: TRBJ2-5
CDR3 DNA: TGTGCCAGCAGCTTTCCGGGAGCCCAAGAGACCCAGTACTTC
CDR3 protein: CASSFPGAQETQYF

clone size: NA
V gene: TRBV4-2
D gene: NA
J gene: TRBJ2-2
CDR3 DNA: TGTGCCAGCAGCCACATGGACAGCGGGGAGCTGTTTTTT
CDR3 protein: CASSHMDSGELFF

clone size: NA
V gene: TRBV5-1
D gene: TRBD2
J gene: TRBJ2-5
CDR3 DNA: TGCGCCAGCAGCTTGGCGGGGGGGGGCCAAGAGACCCAGTACTTC
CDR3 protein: CASSLAGGGQETQYF

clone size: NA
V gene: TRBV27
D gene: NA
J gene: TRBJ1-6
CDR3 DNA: TGTGCCAGCAGTTTTGGTGGGGCGGCACCCCTCCACTTT
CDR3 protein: CASSFGGAAPLHF

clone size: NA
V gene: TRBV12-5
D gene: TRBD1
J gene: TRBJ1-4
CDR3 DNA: TGTGCTAGTGGTTTGTCCACAGGGGGCGGGGAAAAACTGTTTTTT
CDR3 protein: CASGLSTGGGEKLFF

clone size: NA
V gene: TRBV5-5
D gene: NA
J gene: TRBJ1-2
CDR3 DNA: TGTGCCAGCAGCCCAGTAAATAACTATGGCTACACCTTC
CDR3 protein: CASSPVNNYGYTF

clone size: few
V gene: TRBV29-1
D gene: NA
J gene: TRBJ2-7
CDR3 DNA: TGCAGCGTTGAAGATCCCAGACATTACGAGCAGTACTTC
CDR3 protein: CSVEDPRHYEQYF

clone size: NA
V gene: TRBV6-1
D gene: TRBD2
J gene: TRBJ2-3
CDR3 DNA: TGTGCCAGCAGTGACGTAGCGAGCGGCGGGGGTCCTAGCACAGATACGCAGTATTTT
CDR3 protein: CASSDVASGGGPSTDTQYF

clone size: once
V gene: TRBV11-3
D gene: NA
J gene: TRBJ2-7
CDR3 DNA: TGTGCCAGCAGTTTCGACAGGTTCGCCTACGAGCAGTACTTC
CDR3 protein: CASSFDRFAYEQYF

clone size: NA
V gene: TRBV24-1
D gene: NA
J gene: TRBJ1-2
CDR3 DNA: TGTGCCACCAGTGATTTGACAGTAAATGGCTACACCTTC
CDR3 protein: CATSDLTVNGYTF

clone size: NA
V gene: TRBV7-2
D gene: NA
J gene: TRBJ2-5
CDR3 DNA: TGTGCCAGCAGCGACCCAGGGTCGGTGGGGGAGACCCAGTACTTC
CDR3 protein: CASSDPGSVGETQYF

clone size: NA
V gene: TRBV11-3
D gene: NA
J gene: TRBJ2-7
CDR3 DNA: TGTGCCAGCAGCCCCGCGGACAGCACCTATATAGCCTACGAGCAGTACTTC
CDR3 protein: CASSPADSTYIAYEQYF

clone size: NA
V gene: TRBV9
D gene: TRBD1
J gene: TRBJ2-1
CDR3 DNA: TGTGCCAGCAGCGCGGGACAGGGGTTCGGTGAGCAGTTCTTC
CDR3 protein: CASSAGQGFGEQFF

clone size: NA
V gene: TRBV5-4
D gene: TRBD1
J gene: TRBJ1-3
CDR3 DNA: TGTGCCAGCAGCTTGGAACCGACAGGGAGCTCTGGAAACACCATATATTTT
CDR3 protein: CASSLEPTGSSGNTIYF

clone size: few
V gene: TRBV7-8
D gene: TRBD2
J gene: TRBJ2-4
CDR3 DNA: TGTGCCAGCAGCTTAGGACTAGCGGGAGGTTTCAAAAACATTCAGTACTTC
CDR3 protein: CASSLGLAGGFKNIQYF

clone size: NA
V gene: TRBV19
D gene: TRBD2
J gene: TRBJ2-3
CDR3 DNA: TGTGCCAGTAGTCTAGCGGGGAACACAGATACGCAGTATTTT
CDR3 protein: CASSLAGNTDTQYF

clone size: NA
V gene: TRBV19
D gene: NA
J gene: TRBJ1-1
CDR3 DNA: TGTGCCAGTAGTAGGCAGGGGCACACTGAAGCTTTCTTT
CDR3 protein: CASSRQGHTEAFF

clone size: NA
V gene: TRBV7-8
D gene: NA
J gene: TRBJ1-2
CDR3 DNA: TGTGCCAGCAGCTCGTCAGGGTACTATGGCTACACCTTC
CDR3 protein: CASSSSGYYGYTF

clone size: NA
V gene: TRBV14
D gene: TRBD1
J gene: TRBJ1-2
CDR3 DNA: TGTGCCAGCAGCCAAGCCAGGGGGCTTGGCTACACCTTC
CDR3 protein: CASSQARGLGYTF

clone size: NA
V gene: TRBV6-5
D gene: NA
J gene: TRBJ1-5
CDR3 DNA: TGTGCCAGCAGGGACACCTATTATAGCAATCAGCCCCAGCATTTT
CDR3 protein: CASRDTYYSNQPQHF

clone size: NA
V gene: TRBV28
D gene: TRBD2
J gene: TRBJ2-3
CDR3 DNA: TGTGCCAGCAGTTTTGGGGGGGAGCTCCGTTACACAGATACGCAGTATTTT
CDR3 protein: CASSFGGELRYTDTQYF

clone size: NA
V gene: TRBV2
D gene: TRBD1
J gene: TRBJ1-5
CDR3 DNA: TGTGCCAGCAGTGGGGACAGGGTGGGCAATCAGCCCCAGCATTTT
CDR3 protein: CASSGDRVGNQPQHF

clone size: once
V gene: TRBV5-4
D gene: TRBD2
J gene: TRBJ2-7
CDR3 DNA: TGTGCCAGCAGCTTGGGGGGCCTAGCGGCGACTTACGAGCAGTACTTC
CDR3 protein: CASSLGGLAATYEQYF

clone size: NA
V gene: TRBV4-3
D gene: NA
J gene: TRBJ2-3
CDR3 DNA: TGCGCCAGCAGCCAAGATTTGGGCGGGGGCTACTCCACCCTCTTCACAGATACGCAGTATTTT
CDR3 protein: CASSQDLGGGYSTLFTDTQYF

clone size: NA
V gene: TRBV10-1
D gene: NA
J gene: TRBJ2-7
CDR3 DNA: TGCGCCAGTTTGCCCCCCATGACAGATGACTCCTACGAGCAGTACTTC
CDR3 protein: CASLPPMTDDSYEQYF

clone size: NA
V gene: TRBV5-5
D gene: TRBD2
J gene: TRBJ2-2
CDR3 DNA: TGTGCCAGCAGTTGGGTAGCGGGGGGCCCCACCGGGGAGCTGTTTTTT
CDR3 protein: CASSWVAGGPTGELFF

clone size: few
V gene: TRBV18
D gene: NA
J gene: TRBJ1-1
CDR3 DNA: TGTGCCAGCTCACTCGGCACTGAAGCTTTCTTT
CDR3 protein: CASSLGTEAFF

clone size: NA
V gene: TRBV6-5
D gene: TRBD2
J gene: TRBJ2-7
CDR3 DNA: TGTGCCAGCAGTACTAGCGGGGGGGCTTACGAGCAGTACTTC
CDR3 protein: CASSTSGGAYEQYF

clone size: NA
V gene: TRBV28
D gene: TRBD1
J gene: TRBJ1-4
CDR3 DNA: TGTGCCAGCACGAGGACAGGGGCTAATGAAAAACTGTTTTTT
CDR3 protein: CASTRTGANEKLFF

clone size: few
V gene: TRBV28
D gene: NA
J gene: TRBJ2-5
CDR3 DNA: TGTGCCAGCAGTTTCGGTGGCGGGGAAAGGGAGACCCAGTACTTC
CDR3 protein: CASSFGGGERETQYF